This T cell receptor (beta chain) appears in the sequencing data of a study of a mutant IDH1 vaccine in newly diagnosed glioma (dated by TCRdb to 2020 to 2022). Study-level background: Vaccination started 4-6 weeks after radiotherapy alone, or was given together with temozolomide cycles in the groups whose treatment included chemotherapy. Before enrollment, most patients had been given radiochemotherapy with temozolomide as standard therapy, while the rest had received either radiotherapy alone or temozolomide alone. Peripheral blood samples were drawn at six visits, namely V03 (baseline), V05, V07, V10, V12 and V13. Visit V12 was the week-35 safety follow-up and visit V13 was the week-47 end of study. Longitudinal TCRB deep sequencing was done for roughly 23 treated patients, wherever samples were available for exploratory analyses. Of the 30 to 35 patients who were treated, 62.5% were male and about 40% were female, and the mean age was around 43 years.

Reading the label with the study, this specimen's time point is: week 35, safety follow-up. Each vaccine dose, consisting of 300 ug of a 20-mer mutant IDH1 peptide in Montanide, was administered subcutaneously with topical imiquimod. Patients were given eight vaccinations, in weeks 1, 3, 5, 7, 11, 15, 19 and 23, which matched visits V03 through V10. Donors had newly diagnosed WHO grade 3 or 4 IDH1-mutant astrocytomas with loss of nuclear ATRX. The samples were drawn from NOA16, a multicentre, single-arm, open-label phase I trial in Germany that tested a mutant IDH1 peptide vaccine in humans for the first time. Genomic DNA for TCRB sequencing was extracted from EDTA blood using the DNeasy Blood and Tissue Kit. The study at large found these results: Across multiple MHC alleles, vaccine-induced immune responses were seen in 85% to 95% of patients. Changes in the top peripheral T cell clonotypes picked up by TCRB sequencing did not appear to be linked to pseudoprogression. The authors noted that analyses of patient blood samples could not be reproduced because of sample limitations. Selection of PBMC samples for TCRB deep sequencing was based on availability.

Relative to germline, V is 3 bases shorter and J is 2 bases shorter, with 12 bases between their ends. The germline V gene (reference sequence) specifies SGHNT as CDR1 and YYREEE as CDR2. The CDR3 contains 14 residues, cysteine and phenylalanine counted. Just the 42-base CDR3 DNA is kept, in frame starting at base 1. Comment on this clone: Its antigen has not been determined. Base qualities are not recorded, but no much larger clone differs from it by a single base.

The method was the immunoSEQ multiplex PCR assay. Following the manufacturer's protocol, the hsTCRB Kit was used to amplify rearranged TCR beta chain sequences. Sequencing of TCRB libraries was carried out on an Illumina MiSeq. For the original study's pipeline: The kit vendor's proprietary platform handled demultiplexing, trimming and gene mapping. TCRdb re-hosts the immuneACCESS table, in-frame sequences only. Its copies lack some clones; in the studies checked, an unresolved V gene accounts for under half of them, and the cause for the rest is not known. For V, J and clone size, that table is used; D and trimming come from the DNA. This sample gives some 31,000 clones in total; 65% to 85% of them show up just once. The top ten clonotypes cover 9.3% of the sample.

The receptor chain draws on TRBV5-4 and TRBJ2-7; TRBD2 might be the D gene, on 6 matching bases. The source is a woman aged 25 to 39 with glioma. Some clones in this sample may be carry-over from other donors' samples. The starting material was PBMCs, obtained from a glioma patient whose treatment included an IDH1 peptide vaccine. Read as DNA, the sequence is TGTGCCAGCAGCTCGGGACTCACGACCTACGAGCAGTACTTC. Its protein product is CASSSGLTTYEQYF.